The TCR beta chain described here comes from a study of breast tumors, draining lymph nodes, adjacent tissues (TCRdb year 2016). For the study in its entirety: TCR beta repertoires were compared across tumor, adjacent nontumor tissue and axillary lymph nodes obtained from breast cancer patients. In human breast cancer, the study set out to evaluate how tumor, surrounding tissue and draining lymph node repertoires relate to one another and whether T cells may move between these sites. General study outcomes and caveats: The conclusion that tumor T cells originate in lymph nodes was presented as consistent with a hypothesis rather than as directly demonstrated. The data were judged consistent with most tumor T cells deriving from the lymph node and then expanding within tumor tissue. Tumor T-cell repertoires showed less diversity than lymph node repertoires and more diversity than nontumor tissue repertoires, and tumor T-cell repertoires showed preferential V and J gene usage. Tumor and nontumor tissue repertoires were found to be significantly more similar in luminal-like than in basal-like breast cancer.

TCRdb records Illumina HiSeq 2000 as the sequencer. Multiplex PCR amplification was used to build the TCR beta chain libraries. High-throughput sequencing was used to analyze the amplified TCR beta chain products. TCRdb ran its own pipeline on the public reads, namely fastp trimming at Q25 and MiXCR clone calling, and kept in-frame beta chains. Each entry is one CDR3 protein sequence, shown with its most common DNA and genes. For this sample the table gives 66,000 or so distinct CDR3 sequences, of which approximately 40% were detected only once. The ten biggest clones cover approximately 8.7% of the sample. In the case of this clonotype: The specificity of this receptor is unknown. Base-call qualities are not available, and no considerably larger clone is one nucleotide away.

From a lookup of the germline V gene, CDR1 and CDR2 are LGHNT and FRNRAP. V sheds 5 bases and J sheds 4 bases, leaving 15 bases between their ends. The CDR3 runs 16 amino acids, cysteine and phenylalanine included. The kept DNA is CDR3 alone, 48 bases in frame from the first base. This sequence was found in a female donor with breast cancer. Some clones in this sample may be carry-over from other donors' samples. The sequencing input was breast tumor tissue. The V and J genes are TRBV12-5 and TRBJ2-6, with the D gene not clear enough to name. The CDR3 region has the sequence CASGTPRAFGANVLTF. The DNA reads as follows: TGTGCTAGTGGTACCCCCCGGGCATTCGGGGCCAACGTCCTGACTTTC. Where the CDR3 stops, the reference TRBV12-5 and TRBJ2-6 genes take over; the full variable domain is DARVTQTPRHKVTEMGQEVTMRCQPILGHNTVFWYRQTMMQGLELLAYFRNRAPLDDSGMPKDRFSAEMPDATLATLKIQPSEPRDSAVYFCASGTPRAFGANVLTFGAGSRLTVL.